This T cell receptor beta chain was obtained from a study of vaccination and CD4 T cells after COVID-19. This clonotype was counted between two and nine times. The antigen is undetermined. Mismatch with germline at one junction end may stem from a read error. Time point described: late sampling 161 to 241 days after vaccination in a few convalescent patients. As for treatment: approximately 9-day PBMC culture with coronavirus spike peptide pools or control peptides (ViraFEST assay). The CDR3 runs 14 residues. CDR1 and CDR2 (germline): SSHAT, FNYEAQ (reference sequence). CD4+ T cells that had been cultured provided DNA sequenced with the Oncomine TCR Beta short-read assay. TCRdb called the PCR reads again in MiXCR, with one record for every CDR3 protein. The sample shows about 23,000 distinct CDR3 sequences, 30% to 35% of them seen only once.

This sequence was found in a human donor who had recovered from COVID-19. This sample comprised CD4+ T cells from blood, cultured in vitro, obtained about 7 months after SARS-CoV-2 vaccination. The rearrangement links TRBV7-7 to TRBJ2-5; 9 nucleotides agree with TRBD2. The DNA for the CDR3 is TGTGCTAGCAGCCCCGGACTAGCGAGAGAGACCCAGTACTTC. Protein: CASSPGLARETQYF.